These 17 T cell receptor beta chains originate from one sample sequenced in a study of T cells after yellow fever vaccination (dated by TCRdb to the late 2010s). The protocol used for the library was 5' RACE. Reads for this sample came from an Illumina NovaSeq 6000. The public reads were reprocessed in TCRdb via fastp at Q25 and MiXCR, keeping in-frame beta chains. Every entry covers one CDR3 protein and lists the most common genes and DNA from its rows. This sample comprises more than 300,000 distinct CDR3 sequences, around 10% of them detected only once. Clones ranked in the top ten supply less than 3.5% of the sample. The sample's treatment or condition label is to be understood as: live attenuated yellow fever vaccine strain. This material consisted of CD4+ T cells sorted from PBMCs, taken 45 days after the yellow fever booster vaccination. These receptors all come from a man between 18 and 35 years old who received the YFV17D yellow fever vaccine.

This clonotype was detected a few times. This CDR3 is CATSDTGRGTGELFF. CDR3 nucleotides: TGTGCCACCAGTGATACCGGAAGAGGCACCGGGGAGCTGTTTTTT. The rearrangement joins TRBV24-1 to TRBJ2-2; D remains ambiguous. Germline CDR1 and CDR2: KGHDR and SFDVKD. Trimming took off 3 bases at V and 4 bases at J, with 11 bases between the two ends. There are 15 residues in the CDR3.

This clonotype was seen a handful of times. The chain combines TRBV12-3 or TRBV12-4 with TRBJ2-1; 8 positions agree with TRBD2. The CDR3 covers 17 residues. V shed 6 bases and J 9 bases; nucleotides not matched to a gene: 19. This CDR3 is CASSKSLAGPHEGEQFF. The CDR3 DNA is TGTGCCAGCAGCAAGAGCTTAGCGGGGCCACACGAGGGTGAGCAGTTCTTC.

The rearrangement joins TRBV6-2 or TRBV6-3 to TRBJ2-3; D is undetermined. Trimming pared 6 bases from V and 3 bases from J, leaving 7 bases between. Per the germline V gene, CDR1 is MNHEY and CDR2 is SVGEGT. The CDR3 is 12 amino acids. CDR3 region: CASSTPTDTQYF. In DNA form, the CDR3 reads TGTGCCAGCAGCACTCCTACAGATACGCAGTATTTT.

The chain links TRBV7-2 to TRBJ1-5; D unclear. The CDR3 spans 15 residues. Trimming took off 1 base at V and 2 bases at J, with 9 bases between the two ends. Germline V CDR1 and CDR2: SGHTA, FQGNSA. The CDR3 DNA sequence: TGTGCCAGCAGCTTAGGACAATCTGGCAATCAGCCCCAGCATTTT. It translates to CASSLGQSGNQPQHF.

Here the CDR3 DNA reads TGTGCCAGCAACCGGGACAGGTACCTAGAGACCCAGTACTTC. Amino acids: CASNRDRYLETQYF. The V call is TRBV12-3 or TRBV12-4, the J call TRBJ2-5, with TRBD1 matching 8 bases. The V and J ends lost 7 bases and 4 bases, in that order; junction bases with no gene match: 8. The CDR3 length is 14 residues.

This sequence joins TRBV5-5 and TRBJ2-3, with 10 bases fitting TRBD2. CDR1 is SGHKS and CDR2 is YYEKEE in the germline V gene (reference sequence). The ends lost 4 bases at V and 2 bases at J; junction bases unmatched: 4. The length of the CDR3 is 15 residues. CDR3 sequence reads: CASSNSGGLTDTQYF. Written as DNA, the CDR3 is TGTGCCAGCAGCAATAGCGGGGGGCTCACAGATACGCAGTATTTT.

This clonotype showed up many times. This chain uses TRBV3-1 with TRBJ2-3; D not resolved. Germline V gives CDR1 LGHDT, CDR2 YNNKEL (reference sequence). This CDR3 is built from 15 residues. Trimming cost V 0 bases and J 6 bases, with 13 bases left between them. The CDR3, as DNA: TGTGCCAGCAGCCAAGATTCGAAGGCTCCCGATACGCAGTATTTT. It translates to CASSQDSKAPDTQYF.

CDR3 sequence: CASSLAGQGLSSGANVLTF. CDR3 coding DNA: TGTGCCAGCAGCTTAGCCGGACAGGGATTAAGCTCTGGGGCCAACGTCCTGACTTTC. The V and J genes are TRBV7-9 and TRBJ2-6, with TRBD1 matching over 8 bases. The CDR3 sequence is 19 residues long. Germline trimming cut 0 bases from V and 0 bases from J; bases unmatched to any gene: 7. From germline, CDR1 is SEHNR and CDR2 FQNEAQ (reference sequence). The full variable domain, completed using reference TRBV7-9 and TRBJ2-6, is DTGVSQNPRHKITKRGQNVTFRCDPISEHNRLYWYRQTLGQGPEFLTYFQNEAQLEKSRLLSDRFSAERPKGSFSTLEIQRTEQGDSAMYLCASSLAGQGLSSGANVLTFGAGSRLTVL.

This clonotype was seen only a few times. CDR3 amino acids: CASSYSGHLEGKLFF. The CDR3 DNA reads TGTGCCAGCAGTTACTCGGGGCACCTAGAAGGAAAACTGTTTTTT. This chain joins TRBV6-5 and TRBJ1-4; tentatively, D is TRBD1 (5 bases). The CDR3 loop spans 15 amino acids. The germline V gene has CDR1 MNHEY and CDR2 SVGAGI. Between the trimmed V and J ends, which lost 0 bases and 10 bases, there was a span of 15 bases.

This chain uses TRBV4-2 with TRBJ1-3, with a weak D call TRBD1 (6 bases). Germline lookup yields CDR1 LGHNA and CDR2 YNFKEQ. Trimming stripped 3 bases from V and 1 base from J, with 13 bases between. The CDR3 loop spans 16 amino acids. This CDR3 reads CASSQDTGRSGNTIYF. In DNA, the CDR3 is TGTGCCAGCAGCCAGGATACAGGGAGGTCTGGAAACACCATATATTTT.

This clonotype was found many times. This chain joins TRBV5-1 and TRBJ1-2; D may be TRBD1 (5 bases). Trimming left V 4 bases short and J 2 bases short, with 21 bases between. Looked up from germline, CDR1 is SGHRS and CDR2 is YFSETQ. The CDR3 has 17 residues. CDR3 sequence: CASSRGEGGRQNYGYTF. The CDR3 nucleotides read TGCGCCAGCAGCCGAGGGGAAGGTGGGAGGCAGAACTATGGCTACACCTTC.

V and J are TRBV20-1 and TRBJ1-2; TRBD1 matches at 10 bases. Germline loops: CDR1 DFQATT, CDR2 SNEGSKA (reference sequence). V lost 3 bases and J lost 2; bases outside the gene matches: 6. The CDR3 is 15 amino acids. CDR3 sequence (DNA): TGCAGTGCTAGCGACAGGGGGCAGCGGAACTATGGCTACACCTTC. Translation: CSASDRGQRNYGYTF.

The genes are TRBV19 and TRBJ2-7; D is undetermined. Trimming left V 6 bases short and J 6 bases short, with 15 bases between. The germline V gene encodes CDR1 LNHDA and CDR2 SQIVND (reference sequence). The length of the CDR3 is 13 residues. The CDR3 DNA sequence: TGTGCCAGTAGAAGAGCTCCGGATCGCGAGCAGTACTTC. Translating gives CASRRAPDREQYF.

The chain has TRBV11-2 and TRBJ2-5; 8 bases fit TRBD2. Trimming took 4 bases from V and 2 from J; bases not matched to a gene: 6. Germline CDR1 and CDR2: SGHAT and FQNNGV. CDR3 length: 15 amino acids. CDR3 residues: CASSSPGGGQETQYF. The DNA for the CDR3 is TGTGCCAGCAGCTCCCCTGGCGGGGGGCAAGAGACCCAGTACTTC.

This clonotype was seen a few times. This chain connects TRBV6-1 to TRBJ1-4, with D possibly matching TRBD1 (5 bases). The V gene lost 6 bases and the J gene lost 3 bases, with 14 bases spanning the gap. CDR3 length equals 15 residues. Germline values: CDR1 MNHNS, CDR2 SASEGT. CDR3 bases: TGTGCCAGCAGATCACAGGTTGGAGCTAATGAAAAACTGTTTTTT. The encoded protein is CASRSQVGANEKLFF.

This clonotype was observed many times. The rearrangement uses TRBV6-5 and TRBJ2-7; 11 positions match TRBD1. From germline, CDR1 is MNHEY and CDR2 SVGAGI. The CDR3 totals 15 residues. The V gene end was trimmed by 4 bases and the J gene end by 4 bases; junction bases not matched to a gene: 6. This CDR3 is CASSSGQGARYEQYV. CDR3 in DNA: TGTGCCAGCAGTTCAGGACAGGGGGCTCGGTACGAGCAGTACGTC.

The rearrangement joins TRBV28 to TRBJ1-2, with D perhaps TRBD1 (6 bases). Germline V gives CDR1 MDHEN, CDR2 SYDVKM. CDR3 length: 17 residues. The V and J ends lost 4 bases and 1 base respectively, with 19 bases between them. In DNA, the CDR3 is TGTGCCAGCAGTTCCCCGGGAGGGGGGGAGGGTAACTATGGCTACACCTTC. As protein: CASSSPGGGEGNYGYTF.